This TCR beta chain appears in the sequencing data of a study of CD8+CD57+ T cells in acquired aplastic anemia. Overall study: Mean yield of DNA from sorted CD4+ and CD8+ cells was about 3.2 ug.

Template material for TCR beta VDJ and CDR3 profiling consisted of genomic DNA. TCRdb passed the reads through MiXCR, listing each CDR3 protein once. Of hundreds of thousands of distinct CDR3 sequences in the sample, about two thirds were seen once. Trimming removed 4 bases from V and 11 bases from J, with 20 bases in between. CDR3 length: 14 residues. Germline CDR1 and CDR2: SGHTA and FQGNSA. Overall study findings and caveats: Found in both controls and patients were approximately 31 CD8+ CDR3 sequences. Patients and controls were not found to differ significantly in CD8+ Simpson's diversity.

Points on this clonotype: Its antigen is unidentified.

This TCR was sampled from a human donor in good health, serving as a control. Specimen: sorted CD4+, CD8+, or CD8+CD57+ T cells (not recorded which) from PBMCs. The chain has TRBV7-2 and TRBJ2-5; possibly TRBD1 or TRBD2 for D (5 bases each). This chain's CDR3 is CASSSGALPEGQYF. The CDR3 coding sequence is TGTGCCAGCAGCTCAGGTGCGCTTCCAGAGGGGCAGTACTTC.